These 27 T cell receptor beta chains came from one sample sequenced in a study of blood T cells in healthy people across ages. Next came a second PCR, run for roughly 6 to 11 cycles, which used a sample-barcoded 5' primer along with a J-beta primer mix. TCRdb ran MiXCR on the 5' RACE reads and lists one entry per CDR3 protein. The sample includes 750,000 to 850,000 distinct CDR3 sequences, around 25% seen only once; the top ten take approximately 3.7%. The sample was also linked to a second study, of T cells of mothers and their children.

The sequenced sample was blood. These receptors all come from a boy younger than 18 in good health.

J is TRBJ2-2 and V is TRBV10-3; 11 bases map to TRBD1. Germline loops: CDR1 ENHRY, CDR2 SYGVKD. Germline trimming cut 6 bases from V and 6 bases from J; bases unmatched to any gene: 6. CDR3 length equals 15 residues. The CDR3 bases are TGTGCCATCAGAGCCGGACAGGGGGCCGCCGGGGAGCTGTTTTTT. Encoded protein: CAIRAGQGAAGELFF.

The chain joins TRBV4-1 to TRBJ2-1; D not resolved. Trimming shortened V by 0 bases and J by 7 bases, and 19 bases separated the two germline ends. CDR1 and CDR2 from the germline V gene are MGHRA and YSYEKL. This CDR3 has 17 amino acids. This chain's CDR3 is CASSQDDRRSPGNEQFF. In DNA form, the CDR3 reads TGCGCCAGCAGCCAAGATGATCGCAGGAGCCCCGGAAATGAGCAGTTCTTC.

This chain joins TRBV7-6 and TRBJ2-7; TRBD1 might be the D (6 bases). This CDR3 contains 14 residues. The germline V and J ends were trimmed by 3 bases and 1 base, with 10 bases remaining between them. Germline V lookup: CDR1 SGHVS, CDR2 FNYEAQ. Here the CDR3 reads CASSFRQASYEQYF. The CDR3, as DNA: TGTGCCAGCAGCTTCAGACAGGCTTCCTACGAGCAGTACTTC.

This clonotype was seen only a few times. This chain uses TRBV14 with TRBJ1-4; 10 bases are a match to TRBD1. CDR3 length equals 18 residues. J gave up 8 bases and V 1 base, and 13 bases lay outside the gene matches. The germline V gene has CDR1 SGHDN and CDR2 FVKESK. The CDR3 region is CASSQAVRDRGRKEKLFF. CDR3 coding DNA: TGTGCCAGCAGCCAAGCCGTCCGGGACAGGGGAAGAAAAGAAAAACTGTTTTTT. The complete variable domain, with remaining parts taken from reference TRBV14 and TRBJ1-4, reads EAGVTQFPSHSVIEKGQTVTLRCDPISGHDNLYWYRRVMGKEIKFLLHFVKESKQDESGMPNNRFLAERTGGTYSTLKVQPAELEDSGVYFCASSQAVRDRGRKEKLFFGSGTQLSVL.

This clonotype was observed at least ten times. The chain couples TRBV4-1 to TRBJ2-7; D is unclear. The CDR3 length is 13 residues. From germline, CDR1 is MGHRA and CDR2 YSYEKL. Between the trimmed V and J ends, which lost 1 base and 2 bases, there was a span of 6 bases. The CDR3 coding sequence is TGCGCCAGCAGCCAAGGACTGGCCTACGAGCAGTACTTC. Protein: CASSQGLAYEQYF.

In this sample, this clonotype turned up a few times. The gene calls are TRBV5-8 and TRBJ1-1; weak D call: TRBD1 (5 bases). CDR3 length: 13 residues. CDR1 and CDR2 (germline): SGHTS, YDEGEE. V lost 3 bases to trimming and J lost 6 bases, with 12 bases between them. The CDR3: CASSSPQGSEAFF. CDR3 nucleotides: TGTGCCAGCAGCTCACCTCAGGGTTCTGAAGCTTTCTTT.

This clonotype was picked up a small number of times. J is TRBJ2-5 and V is TRBV7-2; 11 bases align to TRBD2. Trimming took 2 bases from V and 2 from J; bases not matched to a gene: 7. Per the germline V gene, CDR1 is SGHTA and CDR2 is FQGNSA. The CDR3 spans 17 residues. The DNA of the CDR3 is TGTGCCAGCAGCTTAACATCAGGGACTAGCGGACAAGAGACCCAGTACTTC. Translated, it gives CASSLTSGTSGQETQYF.

This clonotype was observed a few times. This chain connects TRBV29-1 to TRBJ1-2; D uncertain. V was shortened by 2 bases and J by 2 bases, with 9 bases between the two germline ends. Germline CDR1 is SQVTM and CDR2 is ANQGSEA. The CDR3 totals 13 residues. CDR3: CSVEKGMNYGYTF. In DNA form, the CDR3 reads TGCAGCGTTGAAAAGGGAATGAACTATGGCTACACCTTC.

This rearrangement joins TRBV29-1 to TRBJ2-7; D is uncertain. CDR1 and CDR2 from the germline V gene are SQVTM and ANQGSEA. The CDR3 is made up of 14 amino acids. The V end lost 2 bases, the J end lost 2 bases, and 13 bases lay between the germline ends. The CDR3 is CSVEPANQPYEQYF. The DNA for the CDR3 is TGCAGCGTTGAACCCGCCAACCAACCCTACGAGCAGTACTTC.

The chain uses TRBV7-2 and TRBJ2-5, with D perhaps assigned TRBD1 or TRBD2 (5 bases each). The CDR3 is made up of 14 amino acids. V lost 8 bases and J 5 bases, leaving 18 bases between the germline ends. The germline V gene encodes CDR1 SGHTA and CDR2 FQGNSA. CDR3 loop: CASGPVTGTETQYF. The CDR3 region has the DNA TGTGCCAGCGGGCCCGTCACGGGGACGGAGACCCAGTACTTC.

This clonotype was observed a handful of times. The V and J genes are TRBV7-6 and TRBJ2-7; 8 bases agree with TRBD2. The germline CDR1 and CDR2 sequences are SGHVS and FNYEAQ. Unmatched junction bases numbered 6, after V lost 5 bases and J lost 6 bases. CDR3 length: 13 amino acids. The CDR3 region is CASSLSGRGEQYF. In DNA form, the CDR3 reads TGTGCCAGCAGCCTGAGCGGGAGAGGCGAGCAGTACTTC.

The sample holds a few counts of this clonotype. CDR3 in amino acids: CASRDDGELFF. The CDR3 DNA reads TGTGCCAGCAGGGACGACGGGGAGCTGTTTTTT. This chain connects TRBV2 to TRBJ2-2; D unclear. The germline V gene encodes CDR1 SNHLY and CDR2 FYNNEI. The CDR3 runs 11 residues. V shed 6 bases and J shed 7 bases, with 6 bases lying between them.

This chain links TRBV24-1 with TRBJ1-4, with no clear D. Germline CDR1 reads KGHDR; CDR2 reads SFDVKD. CDR3 size: 15 residues. V shed 4 bases and J shed 4 bases, with 12 bases lying between them. CDR3 sequence reads: CATSDPRGDNEKLFF. CDR3 DNA sequence: TGTGCCACCAGTGACCCGCGAGGAGATAATGAAAAACTGTTTTTT.

J is TRBJ1-5 and V is TRBV28; D gene unclear. The CDR3 has 12 amino acids. Looked up from germline, CDR1 is MDHEN and CDR2 is SYDVKM. Trimming cost V 4 bases and J 7 bases, with 8 bases left between them. CDR3 loop: CASSWSGQPQHF. The CDR3 DNA reads as TGTGCCAGCAGTTGGTCTGGGCAGCCCCAGCATTTT.

This clonotype was picked up many times. The J gene is TRBJ1-2, the V gene TRBV7-8, with D perhaps TRBD1 (5 bases). Deletions cut 2 bases from V and 12 bases from J, with 13 bases between. The germline V gene has CDR1 SGHVS and CDR2 FQNEAQ. The CDR3 is 12 amino acids. This chain's CDR3 is CASSLTGTADTF. DNA for the CDR3: TGTGCCAGCAGCTTAACCGGGACCGCCGACACCTTC.

The gene calls are TRBV3-1 and TRBJ2-3; no clear D. Germline CDR1 and CDR2: LGHDT and YNNKEL (reference sequence). The CDR3 length is 15 residues. The V end was cut by 2 bases, the J end by 1 base, with 10 bases between. DNA of the CDR3: TGTGCCAGCAGCCAACGGGCAGCACGCACAGATACGCAGTATTTT. Protein product: CASSQRAARTDTQYF.

This clonotype was seen more than once but under ten times. The V gene is TRBV9, the J gene TRBJ2-4; 7 positions agree with TRBD1. This CDR3 region has 15 residues. The ends lost 0 bases at V and 4 bases at J; junction bases unmatched: 4. Germline CDR1 reads SGDLS; CDR2 reads YYNGEE. CDR3 sequence reads: CASSVEGTEKNIQYF. The CDR3, as DNA: TGTGCCAGCAGCGTAGAAGGGACAGAAAAAAACATTCAGTACTTC.

V gene TRBV19 combines with J gene TRBJ2-4; 7 bases fit TRBD1. Germline V gene lookup returns CDR1 LNHDA and CDR2 SQIVND (reference sequence). Trimming at V came to 2 bases and at J to 8 bases, leaving 9 bases not matched to a gene. The CDR3 consists of 15 residues. The DNA for the CDR3 is TGTGCCAGTAGTATACCGGGCGAGGGGGCGGACATTCAGTACTTC. Translation: CASSIPGEGADIQYF.

This clonotype was counted only a few times. The chain links TRBV20-1 to TRBJ2-3; TRBD1 is a possible D gene (6 bases). The germline V gene has CDR1 DFQATT and CDR2 SNEGSKA (reference sequence). V lost 5 bases to trimming and J lost 2 bases, with 20 bases between them. CDR3 length: 16 residues. CDR3 nucleotide sequence: TGCAGTGCTCGAACCCGGACAGACCACTTCACAGATACGCAGTATTTT. This translates into CSARTRTDHFTDTQYF.

The gene calls are TRBV2 and TRBJ2-5; possibly TRBD2 for D (6 bases). The assigned J gene may be wrong: the sequence end matches TRBJ2-7 better. Germline lookup yields CDR1 SNHLY and CDR2 FYNNEI. CDR3 length: 14 amino acids. This chain's CDR3 is CASSDAGLRYEQYF. Written as DNA, the CDR3 is TGTGCCAGCAGTGATGCGGGATTGAGGTACGAGCAGTACTTC.

Points on this clonotype: This may stem from a read error, because a much larger clone lies one nucleotide away. The chain is built from TRBV28 and TRBJ1-4; no firm D call. CDR1 is MDHEN and CDR2 is SYDVKM in the germline V gene. Trimming took 3 bases from V and 8 from J, leaving 4 bases between them. This CDR3 region has 11 residues. The CDR3 DNA reads as TGTGCCAGCAGTTTGCAGGAAAAACTGTTTTTT. This gives the protein CASSLQEKLFF. Filled out from reference TRBV28 and TRBJ1-4, the complete variable domain reads DVKVTQSSRYLVKRTGEKVFLECVQDMDHENMFWYRQDPGLGLRLIYFSYDVKMKEKGDIPEGYSVSREKKERFSLILESASTNQTSMYLCASSLQEKLFFGSGTQLSVL.

The sample holds many counts of this clonotype. The chain is built from TRBV4-1 and TRBJ2-7; no definite D call. CDR1 is MGHRA, CDR2 YSYEKL, per germline. The CDR3 contains 12 residues. V lost 0 bases and J lost 7, with 7 bases in between. The CDR3 region is CASSQDLREQYF. The CDR3, as DNA: TGCGCCAGCAGCCAAGATCTCCGGGAGCAGTACTTC.

The sample holds a few counts of this clonotype. The chain links TRBV3-1 to TRBJ2-6; either TRBD1 or TRBD2 may fit D (5 bases each). Germline CDR1 LGHDT, CDR2 YNNKEL (reference sequence). V was shortened by 4 bases and J by 0 bases, with 13 bases between the two germline ends. The CDR3 runs to 17 residues. The CDR3 bases are TGTGCCAGCAGCCTATTACCAGGGACCTCTGGGGCCAACGTCCTGACTTTC. Its translation: CASSLLPGTSGANVLTF.

The rearrangement uses TRBV4-3 and TRBJ2-3; D remains ambiguous. CDR1 and CDR2 (germline): LGHNA, YSLEER. There are 17 residues in the CDR3. Trimming took 1 base from V and 1 from J, leaving 15 bases between them. CDR3 DNA: TGCGCCAGCAGCCAAGTTTTGCAGACTGACCGCACAGATACGCAGTATTTT. Translating it yields CASSQVLQTDRTDTQYF.

The V and J genes are TRBV11-2 and TRBJ1-1, with D hard to call. Trimming left V 5 bases short and J 5 bases short, with 15 bases between. Per germline, CDR1 SGHAT and CDR2 FQNNGV. The CDR3 extends over 14 amino acids. The CDR3 protein is CASSVNFSGTEAFF. The DNA for the CDR3 is TGTGCCAGCAGCGTTAATTTTTCGGGGACTGAAGCTTTCTTT.

This clonotype occurred a few times. The gene calls are TRBV6-6 and TRBJ2-6; 8 positions match TRBD1. Unmatched junction bases numbered 11, after V lost 6 bases and J lost 4 bases. The germline V gene has CDR1 MNHNY and CDR2 SVGAGI (reference sequence). This CDR3 comprises 17 residues. CDR3 sequence reads: CASSSSDRGGGANVLTF. The CDR3 DNA sequence: TGTGCCAGCAGCTCCTCCGACAGGGGAGGCGGGGCCAACGTCCTGACTTTC.

The V gene is TRBV18, the J gene TRBJ2-5; perhaps TRBD1 as D (6 bases). V was pared by 1 base and J by 1 base, with 10 bases between. The CDR3 extends over 15 amino acids. The germline gives CDR1 KGHSH, CDR2 LQKENI. The CDR3 loop is CASSPRDRTQETQYF. The CDR3 DNA is TGTGCCAGCTCACCACGAGACAGGACCCAAGAGACCCAGTACTTC. Using reference TRBV18 and TRBJ2-5 for the parts outside the CDR3, the full variable domain is NAGVMQNPRHLVRRRGQEARLRCSPMKGHSHVYWYRQLPEEGLKFMVYLQKENIIDESGMPKERFSAEFPKEGPSILRIQQVVRGDSAAYFCASSPRDRTQETQYFGPGTRLLVL.